This note documents a single T cell receptor (beta chain) sequence. The CDR3 is 15 amino acids. CDR1 is GTSNPN, CDR2 SVGIG, per germline (reference sequence). The V and J ends lost 5 bases and 2 bases, in that order; junction bases with no gene match: 9. This specimen comes from a study of cytomegalovirus exposure and HLA in healthy donors. Primers: 60 Vbeta forward and 13 Jbeta reverse. Profiled with immunoSEQ multiplex PCR; TCRdb holds only in-frame clones, not every one. The sample contains just over 70,000 clones, over 70% of which appear only once. The receptor was isolated from a human donor in good health. Sequenced input: PBMCs. The chain couples TRBV30 to TRBJ1-5, with 7 bases lining up with TRBD1. The CDR3 loop is CAWGTGAIGNQPQHF. The CDR3 DNA follows: TGTGCCTGGGGAACAGGGGCTATTGGCAATCAGCCCCAGCATTTT.